Presented here are 13 T cell receptor beta chains from one specimen sequenced in a study of T-cell reconstitution after alpha-beta-depleted transplantation in children. It was with unique molecular identifiers that the TCRbeta library was prepared. TCRdb re-called the PCR reads through MiXCR, storing one row per CDR3 protein. This table holds about 460,000 distinct CDR3 sequences, 9.5% to 12% found once. The sequenced sample was PBMCs, mostly from graft donor cells, obtained 180 days after TCRalphabeta/CD19-depleted stem cell transplant. Receptors were obtained from a female patient aged 2-9 years who had a stem cell transplant for aplastic anemia, so the T cells may come from the graft donor.

This clonotype was seen at least ten times. V gene TRBV11-2 combines with J gene TRBJ2-2, with a tentative D call TRBD2 (5 bases). The CDR3 length is 18 residues. The germline gives CDR1 SGHAT, CDR2 FQNNGV. V was pared by 1 base and J by 3 bases, with 18 bases between. The CDR3 spells CASSLGWPRTVDTGELFF. The CDR3 bases are TGTGCCAGCAGCTTAGGTTGGCCTAGGACTGTGGACACCGGGGAGCTGTTTTTT. Drawing the rest from reference TRBV11-2 and TRBJ2-2, the complete variable domain is EAGVAQSPRYKIIEKRQSVAFWCNPISGHATLYWYQQILGQGPKLLIQFQNNGVVDDSQLPKDRFSAERLKGVDSTLKIQPAKLEDSAVYLCASSLGWPRTVDTGELFFGEGSRLTVL.

This rearrangement joins TRBV7-9 to TRBJ2-1, with 11 bases that match TRBD2. The V gene's germline CDR1 is SEHNR and CDR2 FQNEAQ (reference sequence). The CDR3 has 16 amino acids. The junction had 4 bases not matched to a gene; V was cut back by 1 base and J by 5 bases. In DNA form, the CDR3 reads TGTGCCAGCAGCTTAGATCCGGGACTAGCGGACAATGAGCAGTTCTTC. It codes for CASSLDPGLADNEQFF.

The J gene is TRBJ1-2, the V gene TRBV4-2; D may be TRBD1 (5 bases). CDR3 length: 13 amino acids. Trimming shortened V by 10 bases and J by 7 bases, and 19 bases separated the two germline ends. Germline assignment: CDR1 LGHNA and CDR2 YNFKEQ. As DNA, the CDR3 is TGTGCCATGAGCCAAGGGGTCCTCTTTGGCTACACCTTC. Residues: CAMSQGVLFGYTF.

The chain combines TRBV29-1 with TRBJ1-2; 8 nucleotides align to TRBD1. Trimming took 6 bases from V and 7 from J; bases not matched to a gene: 13. From germline, CDR1 is SQVTM and CDR2 ANQGSEA. This CDR3 region has 14 residues. CDR3 amino acids: CSVLGGQEAFGYTF. DNA for the CDR3: TGCAGCGTCCTTGGGGGACAGGAGGCTTTTGGCTACACCTTC.

For this clonotype: The germline gene is not matched at one end of the junction; a read error may be the cause. The CDR3 DNA reads TGTGCCATCAGCTTGGATCTTAACTCCGGGGAGCTGTTTTTT. Protein sequence: CAISLDLNSGELFF. The rearrangement links TRBV5-4 to TRBJ2-2, with no clear D. Germline V gives CDR1 SGHNT, CDR2 YYREEE (reference sequence). The length of the CDR3 is 14 residues.

The chain links TRBV7-9 to TRBJ2-5; TRBD2 agrees at 7 bases. The CDR3 sequence is 15 residues long. CDR1 and CDR2 (germline): SEHNR, FQNEAQ (reference sequence). After removal of 1 base from V and 5 bases from J, the junction contained 7 bases not matched to a gene. This CDR3 reads CASSLGQGGKETQYF. The CDR3 DNA reads as TGTGCCAGCAGCTTAGGGCAGGGAGGGAAGGAGACCCAGTACTTC. The full variable domain, its missing parts supplied by reference TRBV7-9 and TRBJ2-5, is DTGVSQNPRHKITKRGQNVTFRCDPISEHNRLYWYRQTLGQGPEFLTYFQNEAQLEKSRLLSDRFSAERPKGSFSTLEIQRTEQGDSAMYLCASSLGQGGKETQYFGPGTRLLVL.

The chain recombines TRBV15 with TRBJ2-7; 11 nucleotides align to TRBD2. V lost 1 base, J lost 3 bases, and 17 bases stayed unmatched. Germline V lookup: CDR1 LNHNV, CDR2 YYDKDF (reference sequence). The CDR3 contains 20 residues. The CDR3 DNA follows: TGTGCCACCAGCAGAGGCTTAGCGGGAGGGCCCGGGGCCCGGGTCTACGAGCAGTACGTC. Translated, it gives CATSRGLAGGPGARVYEQYV.

The chain is built from TRBV12-3 or TRBV12-4 and TRBJ2-1; 13 nucleotides agree with TRBD2. The trim removed 5 bases at V and 8 bases at J, leaving 9 bases unmatched. This CDR3 is built from 16 residues. The DNA for the CDR3 is TGTGCCAGCAGTCCGACTGGGACTAGCGGGGTGGATGAGCAGTTCTTC. It codes for CASSPTGTSGVDEQFF.

This clonotype was observed a handful of times. This rearrangement joins TRBV18 to TRBJ2-1, with D perhaps TRBD2 (6 bases). Trimming stripped 3 bases from V and 8 bases from J, with 17 bases between. Per the germline V gene, CDR1 is KGHSH and CDR2 is LQKENI. The CDR3 runs to 15 residues. CDR3: CASSPRLGGVDEQFF. CDR3 bases: TGTGCCAGCTCACCCCGACTAGGAGGTGTGGATGAGCAGTTCTTC.

This chain uses TRBV11-2 with TRBJ2-7; 7 nucleotides line up with TRBD2. The CDR3 covers 14 residues. Germline loops: CDR1 SGHAT, CDR2 FQNNGV. V lost 3 bases, J lost 4 bases, and 6 bases stayed unmatched. CDR3 loop: CASSFSSGVYEQYV. In nucleotides, the CDR3 is TGTGCCAGCAGCTTCTCTAGCGGAGTTTACGAGCAGTACGTC.

In this sample, this clonotype turned up many times. This sequence joins TRBV14 and TRBJ2-7; D might be TRBD2 (5 bases). V lost 1 base and J lost 3, with 7 bases in between. The length of the CDR3 is 13 residues. CDR1 is SGHDN, CDR2 FVKESK, per germline. The CDR3, as DNA: TGTGCCAGCAGCCAAGCTGAGGGCTACGAGCAGTACTTC. It translates to CASSQAEGYEQYF.

This clonotype has only a few counts. J is TRBJ2-7 and V is TRBV3-1, with TRBD1 as a possible D gene (5 bases). There are 16 residues in the CDR3. CDR1 LGHDT and CDR2 YNNKEL come from the germline V gene (reference sequence). V lost 4 bases and J lost 1, with 17 bases in between. The chain's CDR3 is CASSPFPAQGSYEQYV. CDR3 in DNA: TGTGCCAGCAGCCCCTTTCCGGCGCAGGGTTCCTACGAGCAGTACGTC.

In its sample, this clonotype was seen a few times. The rearrangement links TRBV3-1 to TRBJ1-2, with TRBD1 identical over 12 bases. With 0 bases clipped from V and 2 bases from J, the junction kept 1 base outside the gene matches. The CDR3 is 16 residues long. Looked up from germline, CDR1 is LGHDT and CDR2 is YNNKEL (reference sequence). Here the CDR3 DNA reads TGTGCCAGCAGCCAAGAGGGACAGGGGGCGAACTATGGCTACACCTTC. Its translation is CASSQEGQGANYGYTF.